This T cell receptor (beta chain) originates from a study of blood T cell repertoires in COVID-19. TCRdb's table, derived via immunoSEQ multiplex PCR, lists solely in-frame clones and lacks some. Of 200,000 to 250,000 clones listed, 70% to 90% were seen once; the top ten hold 11%. V was trimmed by 10 bases and J by 7 bases, leaving 23 bases between them. Germline V gene sequence: CDR1 MDHEN, CDR2 SYDVKM. This CDR3 has 14 residues. The material sequenced was PBMCs or T cells enriched from blood (not recorded which). This TCR came from a man aged 30-40 years who had recovered from COVID-19. The chain links TRBV28 to TRBJ2-7; possible D gene TRBD2, 5 bases. The CDR3 DNA is TGTGCCACCGGGCGGGCCGCCACCTCGGGGGAGCAGTACTTC. Translating it yields CATGRAATSGEQYF. Together with reference TRBV28 and TRBJ2-7, the CDR3 gives the full variable domain: DVKVTQSSRYLVKRTGEKVFLECVQDMDHENMFWYRQDPGLGLRLIYFSYDVKMKEKGDIPEGYSVSREKKERFSLILESASTNQTSMYLCATGRAATSGEQYFGPGTRLTVT.